These T cell receptor beta chains were read from a single sample in a study of blood T cell repertoires in COVID-19. Assay used: immunoSEQ multiplex PCR; TCRdb lists only in-frame clones, some missing. The sample lists about 280,000 clones, around 84% occurring once. The sequencing input was PBMCs or T cells enriched from blood (not recorded which). All receptors derive from a woman aged 45-60 years who had recovered from COVID-19. The CDR3 runs from the conserved cysteine through the conserved F or W. The D gene is left open where the match is weak. Size is omitted from some rows. Given values are once, few, many or a class for expanded clones.

J	size	D	V	DNA	CDR3
TRBJ2-1	.	.	TRBV24-1	TGTGCCACCAGTGACTCCTCTTACAATGAGCAGTTCTTC	CATSDSSYNEQFF
TRBJ1-1	.	.	TRBV10-2	TGCGCCAGCAGTGAGCCAGGGGCCGAGAACACTGAAGCTTTCTTT	CASSEPGAENTEAFF
TRBJ2-7	.	.	TRBV11-2	TGTGCCAGCAGCCCTTCTGCCGGGAGCTCCTACGAGCAGTACTTC	CASSPSAGSSYEQYF
TRBJ2-3	.	TRBD1	TRBV3-1/TRBV3-2	TGTGCCAGCAGCCATCTCGGACAGGGGTCTAGCACAGATACGCAGTATTTT	CASSHLGQGSSTDTQYF
TRBJ2-2	.	TRBD2	TRBV6-4	TGTGCCAGCAGTGTACTAGCGGGGGCTCACGGGGAGCTGTTTTTT	CASSVLAGAHGELFF
TRBJ2-7	.	.	TRBV14	TGTGCCAGCAGCCAAGAAGGGGGCTCCTACGAGCAGTACTTC	CASSQEGGSYEQYF
TRBJ1-1	few	.	TRBV11-2	TGTGCCAGCAGCGCCCGACCCGGCGGGACGAACACTGAAGCTTTCTTT	CASSARPGGTNTEAFF
TRBJ1-1	.	TRBD1	TRBV28	TGTGCCAGCATTTCTCGGCAGGGGGGTAACACTGAAGCTTTCTTT	CASISRQGGNTEAFF
TRBJ1-6	.	.	TRBV5-1	TGCGCCAGCAGCTTGGTGGGCCTAACGAGTTCACCCCTCCACTTT	CASSLVGLTSSPLHF
TRBJ1-5	.	TRBD1	TRBV5-1	TGCGCCAGCAGCGAACAGGGGAATCAGCCCCAGCATTTT	CASSEQGNQPQHF
TRBJ2-3	.	TRBD2	TRBV27	TGTGCCAGCAGTTTACGGGGTACGGGAGGCCTCACAGATACGCAGTATTTT	CASSLRGTGGLTDTQYF
TRBJ1-5	.	.	TRBV12-3/TRBV12-4	TGTGCCAGCAGTTCCGAGGGTGGTGAGCCCCAGCATTTT	CASSSEGGEPQHF
TRBJ1-1	.	TRBD1	TRBV5-1	TGCGCCAGCAGCTCTAGGACAGGGGGCGGCACTGAAGCTTTCTTT	CASSSRTGGGTEAFF
TRBJ2-7	few	.	TRBV4-1	TGCGCCAGCAGCCATCATGGGCCTAACTACGAGCAGTACTTC	CASSHHGPNYEQYF
TRBJ1-5	.	.	TRBV5-1	TGCGCCAGCAGCTTGACGGGTGGTCAGCCCCAGCATTTT	CASSLTGGQPQHF
TRBJ2-4	once	TRBD2	TRBV3-1/TRBV3-2	TGTGCCAGCAGCCCCAACTTATACCCCAGCGGGAGATACGGAACCAAAAACATTCAGTACTTC	CASSPNLYPSGRYGTKNIQYF
TRBJ2-2	.	.	TRBV27	TGTGCCAGCAGTTTAAAGGTAGCGGACAACACCGGGGAGCTGTTTTTT	CASSLKVADNTGELFF
TRBJ1-3	.	.	TRBV2	TGTGCCAGCGGGGGGGGTGGCTCTGGAAACACCATATATTTT	CASGGGGSGNTIYF
TRBJ2-7	.	.	TRBV2	TGTGCCAGCAGTGAAACTCTACAGACCTACGAGCAGTACTTC	CASSETLQTYEQYF
TRBJ2-3	.	TRBD2	TRBV3-1/TRBV3-2	TGTGCCAGCAGCCACTACGGGACTAGCAGGGATCAAGATACGCAGTATTTT	CASSHYGTSRDQDTQYF
TRBJ2-4	.	.	TRBV7-3	TGTGCCAGCAGCTTATCTCCAGGGAGGAACATTCAGTACTTC	CASSLSPGRNIQYF
TRBJ2-2	few	TRBD2	TRBV9	TGTGCCAGCAGCTCACGCAGGGAGGGTGCGGCCGGGGAGCTGTTTTTT	CASSSRREGAAGELFF
TRBJ1-1	once	.	TRBV2	TGTGCCAGCATCAAAAGGTCGGCCAGGATGAACACTGAAGCTTTCTTT	CASIKRSARMNTEAFF
TRBJ2-7	.	.	TRBV2	TGTGCCAGCCTGGGGAGCTCCTACGAGCAGTACTTC	CASLGSSYEQYF
TRBJ2-7	few	.	TRBV7-2	TGTGCCAGCAGCTTAGTCGGCGTGGCGGGGAGGCAGGTCTCCGAGCAGTACTTC	CASSLVGVAGRQVSEQYF
TRBJ2-1	.	.	TRBV5-1	TGCGCCAGCAGCAGAAGAGATGGAGAGGGAAGCGTACGATACAATGAGCAGTTCTTC	CASSRRDGEGSVRYNEQFF
TRBJ1-1	.	.	TRBV11-3	TGTGCCAGCAGTCAAGACAGGAACACTGAAGCTTTCTTT	CASSQDRNTEAFF
TRBJ2-2	.	.	TRBV14	TGTGCCAGCAGCCGCAACTCAGGGAACACCGGGGAGCTGTTTTTT	CASSRNSGNTGELFF
TRBJ2-3	.	.	TRBV4-2	TGTGCCAGCAGCCAAGTTACCGCGGGGCCGCAGTATTTT	CASSQVTAGPQYF
TRBJ1-1	.	.	TRBV5-4	TGTGCCAGCAGCTTAGAGAGGTTTAACACTGAAGCTTTCTTT	CASSLERFNTEAFF
TRBJ1-4	once	.	TRBV5-1	TGCGCCAGCAGCTTGGGGTTTCCCGGTAATGAAAAACTGTTTTTT	CASSLGFPGNEKLFF
TRBJ1-5	.	.	TRBV7-2	TGTGCCAGCAGCTTAGGGTACGGTGAGCCCCAGCATTTT	CASSLGYGEPQHF
TRBJ1-4	.	TRBD1	TRBV12-3/TRBV12-4	TGTGCCAGCAGGGGGGACAGGAGTGAAAAACTGTTTTTT	CASRGDRSEKLFF
TRBJ2-5	.	TRBD1	TRBV18	TGTGCCAGCTCAGTGAACAGGGGGCGCCAAGAGACCCAGTACTTC	CASSVNRGRQETQYF
TRBJ1-3	.	.	TRBV30	TGTGCCTGGAGTTTCGTTGGAAACACCATATATTTT	CAWSFVGNTIYF
TRBJ1-5	.	TRBD1	TRBV19	TGTGCCACCCGACAGGGCGGTCAGCCCCAGCATTTT	CATRQGGQPQHF
TRBJ1-5	.	.	TRBV12-3/TRBV12-4	TGTGCCAGCACGGAGTATAGCAATCAGCCCCAGCATTTT	CASTEYSNQPQHF
TRBJ1-5	.	.	TRBV7-2	TGTGCCAGCAGCTTAACCAGGGGAGGCAATCAGCCCCAGCATTTT	CASSLTRGGNQPQHF
TRBJ1-5	once	TRBD1	TRBV6-5	TGTGCCACCCTCCGGGACAGGGACTTTCAGCCCCAGCATTTT	CATLRDRDFQPQHF
TRBJ1-3	.	TRBD1	TRBV27	TGTGCCAGCATGTCACAGGGGTTCAGCTCTGGAAACACCATATATTTT	CASMSQGFSSGNTIYF
TRBJ2-2	.	TRBD2	TRBV3-1/TRBV3-2	TGTGCCAGCAGCCAACTAGGAGGGACTAGCTTAACCGGGGAGCTGTTTTTT	CASSQLGGTSLTGELFF
TRBJ2-1	.	TRBD2	TRBV10-3	TGTGCCATCAGTGAGGGACCTAGCGGGAGCTATGAGCAGTTCTTC	CAISEGPSGSYEQFF
TRBJ2-7	.	.	TRBV28	TGTGCCAGCCGACGCAGCCAGGGCGGATCCTACGAGCAGTACTTC	CASRRSQGGSYEQYF
TRBJ2-3	.	TRBD1	TRBV5-5	TGTGCCAGCAGCTTATGGGACAGGGTAACAGATACGCAGTATTTT	CASSLWDRVTDTQYF
TRBJ2-5	.	.	TRBV5-4	TGTGCCAGCAGCACCCAGGCAGTACAAGAGACCCAGTACTTC	CASSTQAVQETQYF